This T cell receptor beta chain stems from a study of cytomegalovirus exposure and HLA in healthy donors. Study findings and constraints: Accounts indicate the classifier identified cytomegalovirus status with strong specificity and sensitivity. A later analysis appeared to link common viral pathogens to several of the most significant clusters. Despite most TCR sequences being rare, some public TCRs occurred in many donors. Some TCR beta chains (roughly 160 of them) were listed as cytomegalovirus-associated.

PCR was performed using 60 Vbeta and 13 Jbeta primers. Here immunoSEQ multiplex PCR was the method, and the copy in TCRdb shows in-frame clones only, minus some. The repertoire holds roughly 110,000 clones, with 80% to 90% as singletons. Concerning this clone itself: Its antigen is as yet unknown.

The CDR3 is made up of 16 amino acids. The trim removed 0 bases at V and 5 bases at J, leaving 3 bases unmatched. The germline gives CDR1 ENHRY, CDR2 SYGVKD. Sequenced input: PBMCs. The chain carries TRBV10-3 and TRBJ1-6, with 8 bases lining up with TRBD1. This receptor was obtained from a middle-aged man in good health and CMV-seronegative. CDR3 in DNA: TGTGCCATCAGTGAGTCGGCAGGGGGCCATAATTCACCCCTCCACTTT. This translates into CAISESAGGHNSPLHF.